The source of this T cell receptor beta chain is a study of shared clonotypes between healthy human individuals. The CDR3 covers 19 residues. Germline-derived CDR1 and CDR2 are SGHAT and FQNNGV. After removal of 0 bases from V and 2 bases from J, the junction contained 8 bases not matched to a gene. Only in-frame clones appear in the TCRdb table, and some are missing; sequencing was by immunoSEQ multiplex PCR. The sample yields fewer than 2.5 million clones, over 85% seen once. This chain connects TRBV11-2 to TRBJ2-7; 15 bases fit TRBD2. This receptor was taken from a man aged 18 to 30 in good health. Some clones in this sample may be carry-over from other donors' samples. Material for sequencing was naive CD4+ T cells from PBMCs. This sample's subset: CD45RA+ positively selected. The CDR3 reads CASSLDGTSGRSVPYEQYF. The DNA of the CDR3 is TGTGCCAGCAGCTTAGATGGGACTAGCGGGAGGTCTGTCCCCTACGAGCAGTACTTC.